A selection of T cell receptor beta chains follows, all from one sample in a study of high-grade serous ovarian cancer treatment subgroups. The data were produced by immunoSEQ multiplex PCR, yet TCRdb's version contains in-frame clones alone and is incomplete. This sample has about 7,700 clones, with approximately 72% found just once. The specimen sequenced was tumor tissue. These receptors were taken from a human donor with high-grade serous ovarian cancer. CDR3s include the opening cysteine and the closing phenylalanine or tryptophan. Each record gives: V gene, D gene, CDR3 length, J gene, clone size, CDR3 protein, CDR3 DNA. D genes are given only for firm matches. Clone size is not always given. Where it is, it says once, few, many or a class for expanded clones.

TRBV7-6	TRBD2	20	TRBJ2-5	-	CASRGVRGAGGVGVQETQYF	TGTGCCAGCAGGGGGGTAAGAGGGGCGGGAGGGGTCGGGGTCCAAGAGACCCAGTACTTC
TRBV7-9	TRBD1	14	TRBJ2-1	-	CASSSRTGRNEQFF	TGTGCCAGCAGCTCTAGGACAGGGCGTAATGAGCAGTTCTTC
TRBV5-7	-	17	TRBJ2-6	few	CASSLCLECSGANVLTF	TGTGCCAGCAGCTTATGTTTAGAGTGCTCTGGGGCCAACGTCCTGACTTTC
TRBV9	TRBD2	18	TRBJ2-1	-	CASSVGSPSGNFDNEQFF	TGTGCCAGCAGCGTAGGAAGCCCTAGCGGGAATTTCGACAATGAGCAGTTCTTC
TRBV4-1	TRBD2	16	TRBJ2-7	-	CASSHNSGRFSYEQYF	TGCGCCAGCAGCCATAATAGCGGGAGGTTCTCCTACGAGCAGTACTTC
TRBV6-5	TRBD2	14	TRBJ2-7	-	CASSPLAGGYEQYF	TGTGCCAGCAGCCCTCTAGCGGGAGGGTACGAGCAGTACTTC
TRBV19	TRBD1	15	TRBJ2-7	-	CASSARQGARNEQYF	TGTGCCAGTAGTGCCCGACAGGGCGCAAGAAACGAGCAGTACTTC
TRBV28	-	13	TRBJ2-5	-	CASSPMPRETQYF	TGTGCCAGCAGTCCGATGCCGAGAGAGACCCAGTACTTC
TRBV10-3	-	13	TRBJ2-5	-	CASAEAGWETQYF	TGTGCTTCGGCCGAAGCCGGGTGGGAGACCCAGTACTTC
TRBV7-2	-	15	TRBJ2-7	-	CASSPWGGGNYEQYF	TGTGCCAGCAGCCCCTGGGGCGGGGGCAACTACGAGCAGTACTTC
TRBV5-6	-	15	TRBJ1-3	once	CASSERGVPGNTIYF	TGTGCCAGCAGTGAACGAGGGGTCCCTGGAAACACCATATATTTT
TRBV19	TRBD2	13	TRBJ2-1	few	CASTLAGGDEQFF	TGTGCCAGTACGCTAGCGGGAGGAGATGAGCAGTTCTTC
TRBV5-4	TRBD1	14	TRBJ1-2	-	CASSPRDRAEGYTF	TGTGCCAGCAGCCCCCGGGACAGGGCGGAGGGCTACACCTTC
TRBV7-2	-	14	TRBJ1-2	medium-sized	CASSPSNRRYGYTF	TGTGCCAGCAGCCCCAGTAATCGCCGGTATGGCTACACCTTC
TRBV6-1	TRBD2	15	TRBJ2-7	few	CASSEFLELAGGRYF	TGTGCCAGCAGTGAATTTCTGGAACTAGCGGGAGGGCGGTACTTC
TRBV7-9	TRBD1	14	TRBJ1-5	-	CASSPDRDFQPQHF	TGTGCCAGCAGCCCGGACAGGGACTTTCAGCCCCAGCATTTT
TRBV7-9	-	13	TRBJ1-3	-	CASSTLSGNTIYF	TGTGCCAGCAGCACCCTTTCTGGAAACACCATATATTTT
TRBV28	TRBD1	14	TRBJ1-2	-	CASSPDRGLGGYTF	TGTGCCAGCAGCCCTGACAGGGGTTTGGGTGGCTACACCTTC
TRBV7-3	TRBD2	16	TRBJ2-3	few	CASSPTLAGAIDTQYF	TGTGCCAGCAGCCCTACTCTAGCGGGAGCGATAGATACGCAGTATTTT
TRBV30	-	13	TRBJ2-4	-	CAWSRPGMDIQYF	TGTGCCTGGAGCCGCCCAGGGATGGACATTCAGTACTTC
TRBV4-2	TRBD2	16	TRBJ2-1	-	CASRPGPAGVYNEQFF	TGTGCCAGCAGACCTGGGCCAGCGGGAGTGTACAATGAGCAGTTCTTC
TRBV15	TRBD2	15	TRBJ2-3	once	CATSDPSGRTDTQYF	TGTGCCACCAGCGACCCTAGCGGACGCACAGATACGCAGTATTTT
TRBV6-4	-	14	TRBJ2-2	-	CASSDNGRAGELFF	TGTGCCAGCAGTGACAACGGGAGAGCCGGGGAGCTGTTTTTT
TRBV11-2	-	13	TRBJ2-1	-	CASSLPGPNEQFF	TGTGCCAGCAGCCTCCCCGGGCCCAATGAGCAGTTCTTC
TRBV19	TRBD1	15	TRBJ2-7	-	CASSLGQGPGYEQYF	TGTGCCAGTAGTCTCGGACAGGGGCCTGGGTACGAGCAGTACTTC
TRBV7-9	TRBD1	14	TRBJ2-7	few	CASSSPGGGYEQYF	TGTGCCAGCAGCTCCCCAGGGGGCGGCTACGAGCAGTACTTC
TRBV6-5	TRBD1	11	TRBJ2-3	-	CASSFRGTQYF	TGTGCCAGCAGTTTCAGGGGGACGCAGTATTTT
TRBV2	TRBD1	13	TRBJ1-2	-	CASRDRDRPGYTF	TGTGCCAGCAGAGACCGGGACAGGCCAGGCTACACCTTC
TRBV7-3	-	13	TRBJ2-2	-	CASSLAFTGELFF	TGTGCCAGCAGCCTGGCTTTTACCGGGGAGCTGTTTTTT
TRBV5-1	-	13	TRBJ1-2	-	CASSLVHGDGYTF	TGCGCCAGCAGCTTGGTCCACGGGGATGGCTACACCTTC
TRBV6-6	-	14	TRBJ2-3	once	CASRGGHLTDTQYF	TGTGCCAGCAGAGGGGGGCATCTCACAGATACGCAGTATTTT
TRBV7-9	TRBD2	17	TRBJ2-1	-	CASRTNQREGVRDEQFF	TGTGCCAGCAGAACGAACCAGAGGGAGGGAGTTAGGGATGAGCAGTTCTTC
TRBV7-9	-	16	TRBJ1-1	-	CASSPNFGNVNTEAFF	TGTGCCAGCAGCCCGAACTTCGGAAACGTGAACACTGAAGCTTTCTTT
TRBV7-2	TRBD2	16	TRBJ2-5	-	CASSLGIGRAAETQYF	TGTGCCAGCAGCTTAGGAATCGGGAGGGCCGCGGAGACCCAGTACTTC
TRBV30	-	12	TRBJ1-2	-	CAWIHGLYGYTF	TGTGCCTGGATTCATGGTCTCTATGGCTACACCTTC
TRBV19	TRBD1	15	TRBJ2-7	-	CASSFLGTGAYEQYF	TGTGCCAGTAGTTTCCTCGGGACAGGGGCCTACGAGCAGTACTTC
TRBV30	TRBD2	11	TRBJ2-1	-	CACGIGREQFF	TGTGCCTGCGGAATCGGGAGGGAGCAGTTCTTC
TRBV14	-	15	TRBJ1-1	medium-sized	CASSQMTGPNTEAFF	TGTGCCAGCAGCCAAATGACAGGACCGAACACTGAAGCTTTCTTT
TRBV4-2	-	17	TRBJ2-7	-	CASSQDIGGMPSYEQYF	TGTGCCAGCAGCCAAGATATCGGCGGGATGCCCTCCTACGAGCAGTACTTC
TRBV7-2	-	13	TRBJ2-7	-	CASSHEDTYEQYF	TGCGCCAGCAGCCATGAGGACACCTACGAGCAGTACTTC
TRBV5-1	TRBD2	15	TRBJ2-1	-	CASSNIAGGDNEQFF	TGCGCCAGCAGCAACATAGCGGGAGGGGACAATGAGCAGTTCTTC
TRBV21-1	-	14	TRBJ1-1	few	CASSKAPSPSEAFF	TGTGCCAGCAGCAAAGCGCCATCTCCGTCAGAGGCTTTCTTT
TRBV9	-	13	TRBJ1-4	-	CASSVASGEKLFF	TGTGCCAGCAGCGTAGCAAGCGGCGAAAAACTGTTTTTT
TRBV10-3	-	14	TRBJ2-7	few	CAISEFPETYEQYF	TGTGCCATCAGTGAGTTCCCAGAAACCTACGAGCAGTACTTC
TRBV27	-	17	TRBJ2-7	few	CASSPVITTGQSYEQYF	TGTGCCAGCAGTCCTGTCATAACGACAGGCCAATCCTACGAGCAGTACTTC
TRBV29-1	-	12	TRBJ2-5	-	CSVRRAEETQYF	TGCAGCGTTCGAAGGGCCGAAGAGACCCAGTACTTC
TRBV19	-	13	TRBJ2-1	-	CASSIGGYNEQFF	TGTGCCAGTAGTATCGGGGGATACAATGAGCAGTTCTTC
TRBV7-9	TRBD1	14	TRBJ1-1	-	CASSVGTVNTEAFF	TGTGCCAGCAGCGTCGGGACAGTTAACACTGAAGCTTTCTTT
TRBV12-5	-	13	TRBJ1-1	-	CASGTWGYTEAFF	TGTGCTAGTGGGACGTGGGGATACACTGAAGCTTTCTTT
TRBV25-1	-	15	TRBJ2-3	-	CASSEVGGGTDTQYF	TGTGCCAGCAGTGAGGTCGGCGGGGGCACAGATACGCAGTATTTT
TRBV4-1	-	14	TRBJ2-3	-	CASSQGGGPDTQYF	TGCGCCAGCAGCCAAGGTGGGGGCCCAGATACGCAGTATTTT
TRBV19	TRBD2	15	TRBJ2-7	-	CASGPFAGGTYEQYF	TGTGCCAGTGGGCCCTTCGCGGGAGGTACCTACGAGCAGTACTTC
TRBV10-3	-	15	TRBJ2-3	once	CAISEASFNTDTQYF	TGTGCCATCAGTGAGGCTAGCTTCAACACAGATACGCAGTATTTT
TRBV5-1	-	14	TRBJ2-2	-	CASSLALTSGELFF	TGCGCCAGCAGCTTGGCCTTAACAAGCGGGGAGCTGTTTTTT
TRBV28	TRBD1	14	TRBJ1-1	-	CASSIRGGNTEAFF	TGTGCCAGCAGTATCAGGGGGGGGAACACTGAAGCTTTCTTT
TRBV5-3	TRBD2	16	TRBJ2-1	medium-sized	CARSTAGTSVDNEQFF	TGTGCCAGAAGCACCGCCGGGACTAGCGTAGACAATGAGCAGTTCTTC
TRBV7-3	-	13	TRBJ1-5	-	CASSFSPGQPQHF	TGTGCCAGCAGCTTTTCCCCAGGACAGCCCCAGCATTTT
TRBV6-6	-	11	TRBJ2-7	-	CASSQMYEQYF	TGTGCCAGCAGTCAGATGTACGAGCAGTACTTC
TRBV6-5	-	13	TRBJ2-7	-	CASSYKMEYEQYF	TGTGCCAGCAGTTACAAGATGGAATACGAGCAGTACTTC